The clone carrying this TCR beta chain was seen a handful of times. This entry is derived from a study of blood T cell repertoires in COVID-19. The wider study: From the United States, Italy and Spain came samples of acute and convalescent COVID-19. PBMCs, B-cell-depleted T cells, or T cells provided the cDNA or gDNA that made up the material.

The V end was cut by 5 bases, the J end by 3 bases, with 11 bases between. CDR1 SEHNR and CDR2 FQNEAQ come from the germline V gene (reference sequence). This CDR3 spans 13 amino acids. Clones were sequenced by immunoSEQ multiplex PCR, and TCRdb holds only the in-frame ones, with some missing. Among approximately 100,000 clones, around 84% were seen once, and the ten largest hold about 27%. The chain combines TRBV7-9 with TRBJ2-7; possible D gene TRBD2, 6 bases. The TCR originated in a man between 60 and 75 years old with acute or convalescent COVID-19. Sample: peripheral blood. DNA for the CDR3: TGTGCCAGCAGCCAAGGGACTTACTACGAGCAGTACTTC. Amino acid sequence: CASSQGTYYEQYF.